This T cell receptor (beta chain) is drawn from a study of T cell responses to AZD1222 COVID-19 vaccine. Study-wide results and caveats: Seropositive status at baseline applied to only five to seven AZD1222 recipients.

V dropped 0 bases and J dropped 1; count of bases not matched to a gene: 2. The CDR3 has 15 amino acids. Germline V gene data show CDR1 as SGHRS and CDR2 as YFSETQ. Measured with immunoSEQ multiplex PCR; TCRdb has only the in-frame clones, and not every one. There are around 75,000 clones in the sample; approximately 90% occur only once, and 10% lies in the top ten. A remark on this clone: Its specificity is not known.

The sample in question was peripheral blood, obtained 28 days after the second dose of the MenACWY control vaccine. This clonotype was sampled from an adult who received the MenACWY meningococcal vaccine as a control. The rearrangement uses TRBV5-1 and TRBJ1-1, with TRBD1 matching over 8 bases. CDR3 amino acids: CASSLEGTGNTEAFF. The CDR3 DNA reads as TGCGCCAGCAGCTTGGAGGGGACAGGGAACACTGAAGCTTTCTTT.